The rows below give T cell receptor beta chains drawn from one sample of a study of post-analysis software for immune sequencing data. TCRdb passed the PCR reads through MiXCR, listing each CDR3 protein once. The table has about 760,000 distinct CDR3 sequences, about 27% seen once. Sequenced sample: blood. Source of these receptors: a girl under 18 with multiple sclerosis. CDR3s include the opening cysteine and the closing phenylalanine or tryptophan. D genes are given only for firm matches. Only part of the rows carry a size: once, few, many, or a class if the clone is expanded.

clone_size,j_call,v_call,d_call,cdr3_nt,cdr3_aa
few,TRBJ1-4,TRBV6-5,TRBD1,TGTGCCAGCAGTTACTTCTCAACCGGGACAGGGGGACGTGTGAGTGAAAAACTGTTTTTT,CASSYFSTGTGGRVSEKLFF
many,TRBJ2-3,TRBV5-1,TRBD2,TGCGCCGGGAGGACTAGCGAGACAGATACGCAGTATTTT,CAGRTSETDTQYF
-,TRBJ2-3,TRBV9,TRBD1,TGTGCCAGCAGCGTAGGGAAGTGGGGACAGGGGACAGATACGCAGTATTTT,CASSVGKWGQGTDTQYF
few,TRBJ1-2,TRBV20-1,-,TGCAGTGCTCGGCCAGGGGAGCGAACCTATGGCTACACCTTC,CSARPGERTYGYTF
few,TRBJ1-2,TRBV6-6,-,TGTGCCAGCAGTTCCCCGGTAGGGCTTGGCTACACCTTC,CASSSPVGLGYTF
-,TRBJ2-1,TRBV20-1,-,TGCAGTGCTAGGCCACTAGCTACTACGTACAATGAGCAGTTCTTC,CSARPLATTYNEQFF
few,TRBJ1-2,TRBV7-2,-,TGTGCCAGCAGCTTATTAAGGACAGACTATGGCTACACCTTC,CASSLLRTDYGYTF
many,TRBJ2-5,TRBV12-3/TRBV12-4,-,TGTGCCAGCAGGGACGGACAGAGGTTAGAGACCCAGTACTTC,CASRDGQRLETQYF
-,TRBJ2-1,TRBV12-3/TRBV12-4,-,TGTGCCAGCCAGGGATCCTACAATGAGCAGTTCTTC,CASQGSYNEQFF
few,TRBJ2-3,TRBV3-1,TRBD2,TGTGCCAGCAGCCAAGGCTTTGGGACTAGCGGCGCTATCACAGATACGCAGTATTTT,CASSQGFGTSGAITDTQYF
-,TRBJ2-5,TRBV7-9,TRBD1,TGTGCCAGCAGCGGGACAGGGGGGGGAACCCAGTACTTC,CASSGTGGGTQYF
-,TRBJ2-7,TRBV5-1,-,TGCGCCAGCAGCTTGGAGGTAGGGGCAGCCTACGAGCAGTACTTC,CASSLEVGAAYEQYF
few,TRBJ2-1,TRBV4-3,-,TGCGCCAGCAGCCAAGGGCCAGCGGAGAACAATGAGCAGTTCTTC,CASSQGPAENNEQFF
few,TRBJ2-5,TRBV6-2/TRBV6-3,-,TGTGCCAGCAGTTCGCCGGGATCTCTACGGGAGACCCAGTACTTC,CASSSPGSLRETQYF
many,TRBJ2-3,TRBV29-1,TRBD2,TGCAGCGTTTCGTCGAGCGGGATTACAGATACGCAGTATTTT,CSVSSSGITDTQYF
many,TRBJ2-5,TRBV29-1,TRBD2,TGCAGCGCTCGGACTAGCGGGCCTTCACAAGAGACCCAGTACTTC,CSARTSGPSQETQYF
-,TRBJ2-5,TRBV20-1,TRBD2,TGCAGTGCCGGTACTAGCGCACAAGAGACCCAGTACTTC,CSAGTSAQETQYF
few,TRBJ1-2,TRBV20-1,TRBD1,TGCAGTGCTACACAGGGGGCGTCCGCCTATGGCTACACCTTC,CSATQGASAYGYTF
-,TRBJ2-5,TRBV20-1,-,TGCAGTGCTACGTACAGGGAAGAGACCCAGTACTTC,CSATYREETQYF
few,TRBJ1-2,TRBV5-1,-,TGCGCCAGCAGTCTCGGACAGAATGGCTACACCTTC,CASSLGQNGYTF
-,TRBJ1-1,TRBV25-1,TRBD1,TGTGCCAGCAGTAGCCGGGACAGGGTATCAACTTTCTTT,CASSSRDRVSTFF
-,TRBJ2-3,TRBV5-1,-,TGCGCCAGCAGCTTGAGCCTCTCCCCTGGGACAGATACGCAGTATTTT,CASSLSLSPGTDTQYF
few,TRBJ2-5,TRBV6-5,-,TGTGCCAGCAGTTACTCGTCGGCCACCCCGTGGGAGACCCAGTACTTC,CASSYSSATPWETQYF
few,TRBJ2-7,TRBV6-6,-,TGTGCCACCGGAGGGTCCGGACGTACCTCCTACGAGCAGTACTTC,CATGGSGRTSYEQYF
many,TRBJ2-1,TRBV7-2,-,TGTGCCAGCAGCTTTGAGGGGAATGAGCAGTTCTTC,CASSFEGNEQFF
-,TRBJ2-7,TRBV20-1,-,TGCAGTGCTACACAGGGAATGGCCTACGAGCAGTACTTC,CSATQGMAYEQYF
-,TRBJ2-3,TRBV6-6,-,TGTGCCAGCAGTCCCATACTAGGTCCCACAGATACGCAGTATTTT,CASSPILGPTDTQYF
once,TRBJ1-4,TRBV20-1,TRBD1,TGCAGTGCTAGACCCGGGAACAGGGGGCGGAATGAAAAACTGTTTTTT,CSARPGNRGRNEKLFF
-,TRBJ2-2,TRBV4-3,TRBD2,TGCGCCAGCAGCCAAGAGGCCCCGGCGGGAGGTGACACCGGGGAGCTGTTTTTT,CASSQEAPAGGDTGELFF
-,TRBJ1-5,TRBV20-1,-,TGCAGTGCGGGGGGCCTTAGGGGTAGCAATCAGCCCCAGCATTTT,CSAGGLRGSNQPQHF
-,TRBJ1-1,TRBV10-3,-,TGTGCCATCAGTGAACCCGGGACGAACACTGAAGCTTTCTTT,CAISEPGTNTEAFF
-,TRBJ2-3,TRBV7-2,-,TGTGCCAGCAGTTTATGCTTTACCTTTGATACGCAGTATTTT,CASSLCFTFDTQYF
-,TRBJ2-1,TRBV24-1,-,TGTGCCACCAGTGATCGAAACATACGGGAGCAGTTCTTC,CATSDRNIREQFF
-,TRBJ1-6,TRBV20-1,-,TGCAGTGCCGCGAGAGGGGGTACCGGTAATTCACCCCTCCACTTT,CSAARGGTGNSPLHF
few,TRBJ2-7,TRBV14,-,TGTGCCAGCAGCCAAGCGGTCTACGAGCAGTACTTC,CASSQAVYEQYF
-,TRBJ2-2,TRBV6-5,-,TGTGCCAGCAGTCTACAGGGGGGGACGGTGGCCGGGGAGCTGTTTTTT,CASSLQGGTVAGELFF
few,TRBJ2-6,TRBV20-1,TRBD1,TGCAGTGCTAGGGGACAGGGGTCCAACGTCCTGACTTTC,CSARGQGSNVLTF
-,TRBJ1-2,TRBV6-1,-,TGTGCCAGCAGCGGATTCGTCGGCTACACCTTC,CASSGFVGYTF
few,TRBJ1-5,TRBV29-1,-,TGCAGCGTCGGCCGGGACGGGAGCAATCAGCCCCAGCATTTT,CSVGRDGSNQPQHF
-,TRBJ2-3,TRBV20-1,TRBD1,TGCAGTGCTAGTTCTCATCAGGGGGCGGATACGCAGTATTTT,CSASSHQGADTQYF
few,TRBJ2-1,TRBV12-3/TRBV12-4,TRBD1,TGTGCCAGCAGTTTTGTACAGGGGTCCTACAATGAGCAGTTCTTC,CASSFVQGSYNEQFF
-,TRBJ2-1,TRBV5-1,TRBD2,TGCGCCAGCAGCTTGACTAGCGGGAGATCCTCCAATGAGCAGTTCTTC,CASSLTSGRSSNEQFF
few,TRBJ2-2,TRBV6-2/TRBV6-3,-,TGTGCCAGCAGTCGCTTCGGGACGGCGGGTTGGACCGGGGAGCTGTTTTTT,CASSRFGTAGWTGELFF
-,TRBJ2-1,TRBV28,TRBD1,TGTGCCGGCATAGGACAGGGGTACATGAATGAGCAGTTCTTC,CAGIGQGYMNEQFF
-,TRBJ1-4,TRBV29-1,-,TGCAGCGTTGAGACGGGACCAACTAATGAAAAACTGTTTTTT,CSVETGPTNEKLFF
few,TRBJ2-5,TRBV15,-,TGTGCCACCAGCAGAGGTCCAGAGACCCAGTACTTC,CATSRGPETQYF
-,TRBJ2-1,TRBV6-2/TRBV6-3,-,TGTGCCAGCACCAGACAGGTGAACAATGAGCAGTTCTTC,CASTRQVNNEQFF
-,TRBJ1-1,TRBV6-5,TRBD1,TGTGCCAGCAGTAAACGGGACAGGGGGAACACTGAAGCTTTCTTT,CASSKRDRGNTEAFF
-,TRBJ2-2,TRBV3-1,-,TGTGCCAGCAGCCAAGAGGGGAGACCAGGCGCCGGGGAGCTGTTTTTT,CASSQEGRPGAGELFF
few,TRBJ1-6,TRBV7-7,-,TGTGCTAGCAGCGTTACTTCGGGTTCACCCCTCCACTTT,CASSVTSGSPLHF
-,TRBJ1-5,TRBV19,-,TGTGCCAGTAGTATGCGTAATAGCAATCAGCCCCAGCATTTT,CASSMRNSNQPQHF
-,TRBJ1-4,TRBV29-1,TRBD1,TGCAGCGTTGTGGGACAGCAGAATGAAAAACTGTTTTTT,CSVVGQQNEKLFF